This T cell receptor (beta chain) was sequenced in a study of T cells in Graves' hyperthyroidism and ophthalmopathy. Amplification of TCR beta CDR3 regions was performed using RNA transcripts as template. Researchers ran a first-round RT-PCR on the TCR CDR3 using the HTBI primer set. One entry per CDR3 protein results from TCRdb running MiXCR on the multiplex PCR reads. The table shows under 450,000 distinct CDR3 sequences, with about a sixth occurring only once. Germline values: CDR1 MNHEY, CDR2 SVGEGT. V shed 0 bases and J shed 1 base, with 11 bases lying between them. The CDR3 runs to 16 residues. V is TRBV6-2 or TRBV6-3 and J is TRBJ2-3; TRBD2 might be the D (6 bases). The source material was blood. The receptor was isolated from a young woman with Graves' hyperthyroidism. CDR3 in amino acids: CASSYSRRDRTDTQYF. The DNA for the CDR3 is TGTGCCAGCAGTTACTCGCGGCGGGACCGCACAGATACGCAGTATTTT.